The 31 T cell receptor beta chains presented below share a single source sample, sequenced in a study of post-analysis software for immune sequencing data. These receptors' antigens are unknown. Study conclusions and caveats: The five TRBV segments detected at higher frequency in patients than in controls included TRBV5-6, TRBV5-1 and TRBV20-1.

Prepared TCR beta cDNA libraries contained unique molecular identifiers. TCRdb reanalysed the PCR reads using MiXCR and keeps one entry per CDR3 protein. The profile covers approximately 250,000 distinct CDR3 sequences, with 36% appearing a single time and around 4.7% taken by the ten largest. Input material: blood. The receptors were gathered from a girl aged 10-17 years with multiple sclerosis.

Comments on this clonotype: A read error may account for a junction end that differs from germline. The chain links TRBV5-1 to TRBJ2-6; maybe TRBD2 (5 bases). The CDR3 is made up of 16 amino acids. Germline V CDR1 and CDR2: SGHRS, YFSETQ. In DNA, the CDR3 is TGCGCAAGCAGCTTGGGAGTGGGAGCTGGGGCCAACGTCCTGACTTTC. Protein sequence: CASSLGVGAGANVLTF.

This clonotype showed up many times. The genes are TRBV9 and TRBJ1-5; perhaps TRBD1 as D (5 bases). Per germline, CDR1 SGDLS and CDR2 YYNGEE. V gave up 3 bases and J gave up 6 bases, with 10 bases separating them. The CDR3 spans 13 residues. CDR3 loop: CASSEGPGQPQHF. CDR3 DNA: TGTGCCAGCAGCGAGGGACCGGGTCAGCCCCAGCATTTT.

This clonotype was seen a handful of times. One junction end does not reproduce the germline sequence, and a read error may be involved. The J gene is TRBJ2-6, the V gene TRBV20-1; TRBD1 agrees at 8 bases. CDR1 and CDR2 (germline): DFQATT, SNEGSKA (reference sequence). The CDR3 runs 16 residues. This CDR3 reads CSALQGGLTGANVRTF. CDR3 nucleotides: TGCAGTGCTTTACAGGGGGGTCTTACTGGGGCCAACGTCCGGACTTTC.

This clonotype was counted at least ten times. The DNA for the CDR3 is TGTGCCAGCTCCTATGGGCTAACGACCCGGGCGGCGGAGACCCAGTACTTC. This encodes CASSYGLTTRAAETQYF. This chain links TRBV4-2 with TRBJ2-5; D gene ambiguous. Per the germline V gene, CDR1 is LGHNA and CDR2 is YNFKEQ. V lost 8 bases and J 5 bases, leaving 27 bases between the germline ends. The CDR3 consists of 17 residues.

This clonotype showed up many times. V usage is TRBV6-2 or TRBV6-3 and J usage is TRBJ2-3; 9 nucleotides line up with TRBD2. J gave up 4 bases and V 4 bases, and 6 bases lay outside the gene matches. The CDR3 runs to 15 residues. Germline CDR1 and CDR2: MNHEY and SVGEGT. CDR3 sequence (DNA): TGTGCCAGCAGTTCTCGACTAGCGGTGCCAGATACGCAGTATTTT. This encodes CASSSRLAVPDTQYF.

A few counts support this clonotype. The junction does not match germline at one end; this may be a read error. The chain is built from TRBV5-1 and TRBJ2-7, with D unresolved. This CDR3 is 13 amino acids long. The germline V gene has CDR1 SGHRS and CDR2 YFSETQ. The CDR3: CASSAKSAYEQYF. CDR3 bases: TGCGCCAGCAGTGCCAAAAGCGCCTATGAGCAGTACTTC.

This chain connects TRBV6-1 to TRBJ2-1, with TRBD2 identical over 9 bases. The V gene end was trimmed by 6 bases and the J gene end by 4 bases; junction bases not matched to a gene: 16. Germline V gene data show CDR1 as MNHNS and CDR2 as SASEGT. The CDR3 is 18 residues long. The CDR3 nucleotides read TGTGCCAGCAGATTGGGGGGGTTAGCGGGAGCTAGGTACAATGAGCAGTTCTTC. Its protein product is CASRLGGLAGARYNEQFF.

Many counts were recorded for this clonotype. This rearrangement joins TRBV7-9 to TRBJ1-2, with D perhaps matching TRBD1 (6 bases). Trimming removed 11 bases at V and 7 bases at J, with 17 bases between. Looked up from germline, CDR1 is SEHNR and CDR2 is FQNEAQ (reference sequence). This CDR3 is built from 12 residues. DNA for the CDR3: TGTGCCGCTGGCGCAGGGGTAAGTGGCTACACCTTC. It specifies CAAGAGVSGYTF. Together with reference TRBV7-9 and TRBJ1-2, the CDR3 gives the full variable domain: DTGVSQNPRHKITKRGQNVTFRCDPISEHNRLYWYRQTLGQGPEFLTYFQNEAQLEKSRLLSDRFSAERPKGSFSTLEIQRTEQGDSAMYLCAAGAGVSGYTFGSGTRLTVV.

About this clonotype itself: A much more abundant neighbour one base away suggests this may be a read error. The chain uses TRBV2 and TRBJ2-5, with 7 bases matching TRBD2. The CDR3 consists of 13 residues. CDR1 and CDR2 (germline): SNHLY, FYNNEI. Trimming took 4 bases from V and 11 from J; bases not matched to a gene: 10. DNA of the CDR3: TGTGCCAGCAGTGCGTCACTAGCGAATGAGCAGTACTTC. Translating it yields CASSASLANEQYF.

The CDR3 bases are TGTGCCACCAGTGATGGCGACGCCGGGACAGGGTATGGCTACACCTTC. As protein: CATSDGDAGTGYGYTF. The chain employs TRBV24-1 and TRBJ1-2; TRBD1 matches at 9 bases. The trim removed 3 bases at V and 5 bases at J, leaving 9 bases unmatched. CDR1 KGHDR and CDR2 SFDVKD come from the germline V gene. This CDR3 is built from 16 residues.

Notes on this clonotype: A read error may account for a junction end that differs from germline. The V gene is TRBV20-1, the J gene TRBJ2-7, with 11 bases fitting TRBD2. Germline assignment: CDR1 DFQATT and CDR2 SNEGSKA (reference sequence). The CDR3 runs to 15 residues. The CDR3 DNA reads TGTAGTGCGCGGACTAGCGGGTCGAGCTCCTACGAGCAGTACTTC. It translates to CSARTSGSSSYEQYF.

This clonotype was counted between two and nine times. CDR3 DNA sequence: TGCAGCGTTGAAGGCGGTCTAGCGGAGAACACCGGGGAGCTGTTTTTT. Its translation is CSVEGGLAENTGELFF. The rearrangement joins TRBV29-1 to TRBJ2-2; 7 bases line up with TRBD2. The V gene end was trimmed by 1 base and the J gene end by 1 base; junction bases not matched to a gene: 6. The CDR3 sequence is 16 residues long. Germline CDR1 and CDR2: SQVTM and ANQGSEA.

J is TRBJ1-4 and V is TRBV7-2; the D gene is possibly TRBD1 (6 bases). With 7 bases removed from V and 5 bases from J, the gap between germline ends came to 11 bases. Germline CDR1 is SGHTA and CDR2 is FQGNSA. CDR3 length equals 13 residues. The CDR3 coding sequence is TGTGCCAGCACCCGGGGGGGCAATGAAAAACTGTTTTTT. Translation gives CASTRGGNEKLFF.

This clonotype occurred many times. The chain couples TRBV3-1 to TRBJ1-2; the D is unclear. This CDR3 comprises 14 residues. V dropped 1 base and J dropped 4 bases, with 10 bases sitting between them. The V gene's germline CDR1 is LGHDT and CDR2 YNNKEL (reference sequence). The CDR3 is CASSQVGGGYGYTF. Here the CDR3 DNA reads TGTGCCAGCAGCCAAGTCGGCGGAGGCTATGGCTACACCTTC.

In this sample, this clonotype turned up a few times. For the CDR3, the DNA is TGCAGTGCTGGGTTTGGGTCGACTAACACCGGGGAGCTGTTTTTT. The encoded protein is CSAGFGSTNTGELFF. The chain combines TRBV20-1 with TRBJ2-2; D remains ambiguous. This CDR3 has 15 residues. V was cut by 5 bases and J by 2 bases, with 15 bases left in between. CDR1 and CDR2 from the germline V gene are DFQATT and SNEGSKA (reference sequence).

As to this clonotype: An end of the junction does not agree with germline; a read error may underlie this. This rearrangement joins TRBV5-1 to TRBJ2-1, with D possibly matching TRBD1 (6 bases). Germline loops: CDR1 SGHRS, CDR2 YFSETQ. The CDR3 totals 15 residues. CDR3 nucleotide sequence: TGCGCCGGCAGCTTATGGGGACACCATGGGGATGAGCAGTTCTTC. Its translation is CAGSLWGHHGDEQFF.

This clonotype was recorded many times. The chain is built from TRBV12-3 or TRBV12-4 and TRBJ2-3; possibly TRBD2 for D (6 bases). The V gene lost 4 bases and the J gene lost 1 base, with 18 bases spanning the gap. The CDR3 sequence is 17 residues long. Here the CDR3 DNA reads TGTGCCAGCAGTTCCTCAACGACTAGAAGGGGCACAGATACGCAGTATTTT. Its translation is CASSSSTTRRGTDTQYF.

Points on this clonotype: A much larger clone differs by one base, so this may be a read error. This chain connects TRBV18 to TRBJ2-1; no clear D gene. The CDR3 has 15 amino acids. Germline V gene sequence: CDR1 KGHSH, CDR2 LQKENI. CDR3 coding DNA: TGTGCCAGCTCACCACCGAGCGTCTCCTACATTGAGCAGTTCTTC. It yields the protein CASSPPSVSYIEQFF.

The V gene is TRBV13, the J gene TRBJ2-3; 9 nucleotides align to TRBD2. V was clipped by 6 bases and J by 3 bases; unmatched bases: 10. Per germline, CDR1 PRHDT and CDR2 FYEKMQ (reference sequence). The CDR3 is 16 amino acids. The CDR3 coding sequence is TGTGCCAGCAGATACGCGGGGGGGCCTGAGACAGATACGCAGTATTTT. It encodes CASRYAGGPETDTQYF.

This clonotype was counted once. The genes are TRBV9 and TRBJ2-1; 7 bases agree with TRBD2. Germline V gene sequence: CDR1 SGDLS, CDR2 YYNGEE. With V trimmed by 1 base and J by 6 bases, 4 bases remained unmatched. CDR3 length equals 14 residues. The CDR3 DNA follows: TGTGCCAGCAGCGTAACCGGGACTATCAATGAGCAGTTCTTC. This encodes CASSVTGTINEQFF.

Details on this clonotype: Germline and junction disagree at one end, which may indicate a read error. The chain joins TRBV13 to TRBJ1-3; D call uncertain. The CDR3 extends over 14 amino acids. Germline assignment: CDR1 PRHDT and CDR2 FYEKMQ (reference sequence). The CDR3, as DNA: TGTGCCAGCAGCAAGCAGAACTCTGGAAACACCACATATTTT. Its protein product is CASSKQNSGNTTYF.

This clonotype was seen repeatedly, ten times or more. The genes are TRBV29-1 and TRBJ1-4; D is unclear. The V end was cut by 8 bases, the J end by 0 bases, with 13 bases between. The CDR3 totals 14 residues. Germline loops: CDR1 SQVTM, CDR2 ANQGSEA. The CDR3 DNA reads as TGCAGCCCCCGACGGCTGGCAACTAATGAAAAACTGTTTTTT. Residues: CSPRRLATNEKLFF. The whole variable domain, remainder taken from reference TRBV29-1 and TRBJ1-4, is SAVISQKPSRDICQRGTSLTIQCQVDSQVTMMFWYRQQPGQSLTLIATANQGSEATYESGFVIDKFPISRPNLTFSTLTVSNMSPEDSSIYLCSPRRLATNEKLFFGSGTQLSVL.

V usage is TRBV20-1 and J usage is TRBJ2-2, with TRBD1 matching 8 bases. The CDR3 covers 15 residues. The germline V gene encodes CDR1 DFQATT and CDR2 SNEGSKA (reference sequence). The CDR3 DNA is TGCACCCTGGAGCCCCAGGGGGCAAACACCGGGGAGCTGTTTTTT. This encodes CTLEPQGANTGELFF.

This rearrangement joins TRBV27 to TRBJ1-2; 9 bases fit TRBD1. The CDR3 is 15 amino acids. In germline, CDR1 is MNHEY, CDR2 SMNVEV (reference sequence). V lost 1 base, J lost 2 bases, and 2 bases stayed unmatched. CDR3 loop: CASSLYRGQNYGYTF. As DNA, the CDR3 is TGTGCCAGCAGTTTATACAGGGGGCAGAACTATGGCTACACCTTC.

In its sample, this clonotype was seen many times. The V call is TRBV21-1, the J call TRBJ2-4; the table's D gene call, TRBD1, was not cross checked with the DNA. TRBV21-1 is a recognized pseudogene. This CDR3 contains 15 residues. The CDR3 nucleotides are TGTGCCAGCAGCGTACAGGGGAAAACCAAAAACATTCAGTACTTC. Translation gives CASSVQGKTKNIQYF.

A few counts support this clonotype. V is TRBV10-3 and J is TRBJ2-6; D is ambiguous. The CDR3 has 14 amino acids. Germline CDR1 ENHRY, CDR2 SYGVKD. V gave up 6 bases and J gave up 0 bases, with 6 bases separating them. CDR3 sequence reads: CAIRESSGANVLTF. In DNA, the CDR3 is TGTGCCATCAGGGAAAGCTCTGGGGCCAACGTCCTGACTTTC.

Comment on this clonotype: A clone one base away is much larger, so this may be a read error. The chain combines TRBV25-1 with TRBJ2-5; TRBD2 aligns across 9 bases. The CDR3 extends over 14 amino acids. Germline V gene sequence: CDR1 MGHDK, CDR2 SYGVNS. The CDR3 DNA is TGTGCCAGCAGATCCGGGACTAGCCAAGAGACCCGGTACTTC. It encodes CASRSGTSQETRYF.

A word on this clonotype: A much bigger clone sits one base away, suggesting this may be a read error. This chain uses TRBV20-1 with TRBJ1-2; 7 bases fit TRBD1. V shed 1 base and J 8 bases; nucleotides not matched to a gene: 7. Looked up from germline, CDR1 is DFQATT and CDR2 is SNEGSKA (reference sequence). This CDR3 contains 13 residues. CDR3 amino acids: CSARVGAGGGYTF. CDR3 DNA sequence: TGCAGTGCTAGAGTCGGGGCAGGGGGAGGCTACACCTTC.

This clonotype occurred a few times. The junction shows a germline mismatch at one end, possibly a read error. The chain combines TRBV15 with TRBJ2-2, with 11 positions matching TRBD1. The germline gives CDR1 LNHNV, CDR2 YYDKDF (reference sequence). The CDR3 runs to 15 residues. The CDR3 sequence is CAARTGQGAGGELFF. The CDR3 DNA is TGTGCCGCCAGGACTGGACAGGGGGCGGGCGGGGAGCTGTTTTTT.

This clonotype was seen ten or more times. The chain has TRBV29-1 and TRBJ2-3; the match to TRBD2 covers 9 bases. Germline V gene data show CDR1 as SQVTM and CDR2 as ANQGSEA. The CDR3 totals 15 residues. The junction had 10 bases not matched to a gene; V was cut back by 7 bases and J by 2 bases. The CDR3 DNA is TGCAGCGCCCTATTCCTAGCGGGGAACACAGATACGCAGTATTTT. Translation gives CSALFLAGNTDTQYF.

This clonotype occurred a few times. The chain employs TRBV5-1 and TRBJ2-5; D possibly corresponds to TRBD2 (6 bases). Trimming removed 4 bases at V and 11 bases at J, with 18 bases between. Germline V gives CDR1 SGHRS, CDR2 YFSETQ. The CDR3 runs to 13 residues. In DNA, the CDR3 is TGCGCCAGCAGCCCGGGCCGGGAGAATGAGCAGTACTTC. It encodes CASSPGRENEQYF.